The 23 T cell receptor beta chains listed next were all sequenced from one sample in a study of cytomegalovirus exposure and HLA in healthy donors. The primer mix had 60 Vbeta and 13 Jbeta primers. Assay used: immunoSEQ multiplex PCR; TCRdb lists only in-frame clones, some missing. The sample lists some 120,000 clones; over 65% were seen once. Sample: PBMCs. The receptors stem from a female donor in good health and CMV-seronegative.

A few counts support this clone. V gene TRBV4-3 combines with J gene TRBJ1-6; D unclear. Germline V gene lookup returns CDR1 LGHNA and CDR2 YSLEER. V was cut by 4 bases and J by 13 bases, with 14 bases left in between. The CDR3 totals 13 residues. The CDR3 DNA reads TGCGCCAGCAGCCGAGACCTGGGAGAGCCCCTCCACTTT. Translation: CASSRDLGEPLHF.

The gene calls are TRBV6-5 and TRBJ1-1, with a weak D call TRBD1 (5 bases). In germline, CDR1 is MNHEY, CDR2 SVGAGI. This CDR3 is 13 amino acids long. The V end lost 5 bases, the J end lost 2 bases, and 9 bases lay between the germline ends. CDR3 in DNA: TGTGCCAGCAGTGCGACAGCTAACACTGAAGCTTTCTTT. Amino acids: CASSATANTEAFF.

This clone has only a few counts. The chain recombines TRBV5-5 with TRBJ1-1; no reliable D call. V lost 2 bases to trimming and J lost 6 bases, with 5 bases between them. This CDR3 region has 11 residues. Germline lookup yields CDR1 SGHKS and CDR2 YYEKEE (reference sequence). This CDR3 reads CASSFRSEAFF. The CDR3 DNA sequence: TGTGCCAGCAGCTTCAGATCTGAAGCTTTCTTT.

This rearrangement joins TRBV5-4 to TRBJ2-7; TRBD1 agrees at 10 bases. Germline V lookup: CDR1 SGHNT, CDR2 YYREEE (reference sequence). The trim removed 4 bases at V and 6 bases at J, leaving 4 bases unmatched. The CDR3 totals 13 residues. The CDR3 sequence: CASSPGTGVEQYF. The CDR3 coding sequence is TGTGCCAGCAGCCCCGGGACAGGGGTCGAGCAGTACTTC. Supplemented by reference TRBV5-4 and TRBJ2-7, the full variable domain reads ETGVTQSPTHLIKTRGQQVTLRCSSQSGHNTVSWYQQALGQGPQFIFQYYREEENGRGNFPPRFSGLQFPNYSSELNVNALELDDSALYLCASSPGTGVEQYFGPGTRLTVT.

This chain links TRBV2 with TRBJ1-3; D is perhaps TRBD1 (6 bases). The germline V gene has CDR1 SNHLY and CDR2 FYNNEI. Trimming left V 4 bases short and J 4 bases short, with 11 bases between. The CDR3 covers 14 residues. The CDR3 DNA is TGTGCCAGCAGTGGACAGGAACTCGGAAACACCATATATTTT. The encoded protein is CASSGQELGNTIYF.

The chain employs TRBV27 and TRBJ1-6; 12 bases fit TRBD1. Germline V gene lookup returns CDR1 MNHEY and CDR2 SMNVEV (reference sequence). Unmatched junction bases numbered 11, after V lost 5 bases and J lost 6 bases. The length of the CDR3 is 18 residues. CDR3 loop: CASSAQTGTGGRNSPLHF. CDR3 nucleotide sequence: TGTGCCAGCAGTGCCCAGACCGGGACAGGGGGCCGTAATTCACCCCTCCACTTT.

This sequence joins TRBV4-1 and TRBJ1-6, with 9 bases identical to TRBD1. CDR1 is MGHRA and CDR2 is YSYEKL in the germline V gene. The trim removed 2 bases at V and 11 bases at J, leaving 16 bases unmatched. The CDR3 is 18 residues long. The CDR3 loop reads CASSQRFPPGQGKTPLHF. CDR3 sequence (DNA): TGCGCCAGCAGCCAACGCTTTCCGCCGGGACAGGGCAAGACACCCCTCCACTTT.

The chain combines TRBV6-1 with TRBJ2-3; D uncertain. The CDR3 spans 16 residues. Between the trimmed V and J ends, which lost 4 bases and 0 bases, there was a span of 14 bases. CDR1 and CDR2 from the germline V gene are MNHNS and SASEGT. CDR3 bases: TGTGCCAGCAGTGCAAGCCGCCTATCTAGCACAGATACGCAGTATTTT. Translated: CASSASRLSSTDTQYF.

Here the CDR3 reads CATSRGGEAFF. The CDR3 nucleotides are TGTGCCACCAGCAGAGGCGGTGAAGCTTTCTTT. The chain employs TRBV15 and TRBJ1-1; D gene ambiguous. The CDR3 contains 11 residues. Germline CDR1 is LNHNV and CDR2 is YYDKDF (reference sequence). Trimming removed 1 base at V and 7 bases at J, with 4 bases between.

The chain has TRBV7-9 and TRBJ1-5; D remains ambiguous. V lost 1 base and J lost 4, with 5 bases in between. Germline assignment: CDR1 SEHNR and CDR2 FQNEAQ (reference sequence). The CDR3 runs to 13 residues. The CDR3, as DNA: TGTGCCAGCAGCTTAGAGGAGAATCAGCCCCAGCATTTT. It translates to CASSLEENQPQHF.

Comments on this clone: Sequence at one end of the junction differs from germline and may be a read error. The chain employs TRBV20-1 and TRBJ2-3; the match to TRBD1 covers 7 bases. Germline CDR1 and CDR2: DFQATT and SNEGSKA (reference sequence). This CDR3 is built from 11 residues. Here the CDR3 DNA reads TGCAGTGCTACCCAGGGGGATACGCGGTATTTT. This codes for CSATQGDTRYF.

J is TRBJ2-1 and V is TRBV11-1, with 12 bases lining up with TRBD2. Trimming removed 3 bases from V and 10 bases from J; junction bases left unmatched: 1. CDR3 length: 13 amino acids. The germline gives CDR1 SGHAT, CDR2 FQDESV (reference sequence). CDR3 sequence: CASSFGTSGEQFF. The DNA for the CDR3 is TGTGCCAGCAGCTTTGGGACTAGCGGGGAGCAGTTCTTC. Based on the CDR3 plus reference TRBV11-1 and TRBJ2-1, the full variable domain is EAEVAQSPRYKITEKSQAVAFWCDPISGHATLYWYRQILGQGPELLVQFQDESVVDDSQLPKDRFSAERLKGVDSTLKIQPAELGDSAMYLCASSFGTSGEQFFGPGTRLTVL.

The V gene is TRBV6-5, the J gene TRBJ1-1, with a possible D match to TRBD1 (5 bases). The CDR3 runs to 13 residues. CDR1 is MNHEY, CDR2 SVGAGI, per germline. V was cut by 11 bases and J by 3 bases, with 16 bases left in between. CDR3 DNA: TGTGCCGGGCGCGGGGGTAAGGACACTGAAGCTTTCTTT. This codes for CAGRGGKDTEAFF.

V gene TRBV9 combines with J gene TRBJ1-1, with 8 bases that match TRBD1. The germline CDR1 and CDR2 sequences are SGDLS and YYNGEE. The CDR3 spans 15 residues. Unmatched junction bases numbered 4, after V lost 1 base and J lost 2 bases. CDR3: CASSVSGQGNTEAFF. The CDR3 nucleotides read TGTGCCAGCAGCGTATCCGGACAGGGAAACACTGAAGCTTTCTTT.

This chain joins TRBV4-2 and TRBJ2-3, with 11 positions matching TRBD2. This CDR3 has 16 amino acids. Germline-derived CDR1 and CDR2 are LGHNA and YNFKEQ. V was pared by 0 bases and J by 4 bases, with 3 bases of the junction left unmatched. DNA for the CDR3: TGTGCCAGCAGCCAAGAAATAGCGGGGGGGCCAGATACGCAGTATTTT. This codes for CASSQEIAGGPDTQYF.

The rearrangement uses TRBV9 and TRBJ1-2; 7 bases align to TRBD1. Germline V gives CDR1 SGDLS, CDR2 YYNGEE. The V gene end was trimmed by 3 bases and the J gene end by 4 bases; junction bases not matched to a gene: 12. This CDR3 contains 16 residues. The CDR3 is CASSGPGTDLSYGYTF. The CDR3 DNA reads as TGTGCCAGCAGCGGACCGGGGACAGACCTGAGCTATGGCTACACCTTC.

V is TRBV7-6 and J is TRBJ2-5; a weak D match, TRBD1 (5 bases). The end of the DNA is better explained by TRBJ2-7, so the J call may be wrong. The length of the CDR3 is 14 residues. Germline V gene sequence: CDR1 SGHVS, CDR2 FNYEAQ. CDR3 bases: TGTGCCAGCAGCGACAGTTCAAGCTCCTACGAGCAGTACTTC. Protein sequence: CASSDSSSSYEQYF.

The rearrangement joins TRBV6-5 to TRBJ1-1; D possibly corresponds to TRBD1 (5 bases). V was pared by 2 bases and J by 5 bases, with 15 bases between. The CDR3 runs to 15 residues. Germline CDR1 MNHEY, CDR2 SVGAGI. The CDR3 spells CASSYHGTGGTEAFF. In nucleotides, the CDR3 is TGTGCCAGCAGTTACCATGGGACCGGGGGGACTGAAGCTTTCTTT.

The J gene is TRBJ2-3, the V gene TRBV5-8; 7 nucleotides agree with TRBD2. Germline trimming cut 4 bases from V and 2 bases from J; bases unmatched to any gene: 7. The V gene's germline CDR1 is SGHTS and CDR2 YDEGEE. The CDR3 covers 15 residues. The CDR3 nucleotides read TGTGCCAGCAGCCCTCCGGGACTAAACACAGATACGCAGTATTTT. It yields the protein CASSPPGLNTDTQYF.

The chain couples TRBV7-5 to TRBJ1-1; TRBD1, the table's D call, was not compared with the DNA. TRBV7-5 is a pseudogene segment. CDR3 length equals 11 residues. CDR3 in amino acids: CASSTGTEAFF. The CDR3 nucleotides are TGTGCCAGTAGTACAGGCACTGAAGCTTTCTTT.

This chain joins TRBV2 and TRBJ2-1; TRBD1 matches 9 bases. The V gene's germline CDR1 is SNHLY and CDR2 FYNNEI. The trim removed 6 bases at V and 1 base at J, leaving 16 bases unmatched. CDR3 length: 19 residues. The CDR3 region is CASSGDGQGSLSSYNEQFF. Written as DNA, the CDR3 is TGTGCCAGCAGCGGAGACGGACAGGGGTCTCTATCATCCTACAATGAGCAGTTCTTC.

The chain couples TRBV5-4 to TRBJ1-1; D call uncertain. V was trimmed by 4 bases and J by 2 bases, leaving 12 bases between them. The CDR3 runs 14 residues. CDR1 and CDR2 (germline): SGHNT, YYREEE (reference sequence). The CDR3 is CASSEAGINTEAFF. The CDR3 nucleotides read TGTGCCAGCAGCGAGGCGGGTATCAACACTGAAGCTTTCTTT.

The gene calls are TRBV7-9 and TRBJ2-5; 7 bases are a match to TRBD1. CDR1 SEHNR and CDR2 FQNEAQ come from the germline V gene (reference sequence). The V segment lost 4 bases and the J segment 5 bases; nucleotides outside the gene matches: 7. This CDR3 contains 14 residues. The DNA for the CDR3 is TGTGCCAGCAGCTATCCTAGGGGGCTGGAGACCCAGTACTTC. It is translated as CASSYPRGLETQYF. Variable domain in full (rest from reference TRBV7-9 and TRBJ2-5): DTGVSQNPRHKITKRGQNVTFRCDPISEHNRLYWYRQTLGQGPEFLTYFQNEAQLEKSRLLSDRFSAERPKGSFSTLEIQRTEQGDSAMYLCASSYPRGLETQYFGPGTRLLVL.